Listed below are T cell receptor beta chains from one sample, sequenced in a study of blood T cell repertoires in COVID-19. This table comes from immunoSEQ multiplex PCR, and its TCRdb copy is limited to in-frame clones, with some not included. Among 200,000 to 300,000 clones listed, 80% to 90% were seen once. The sequencing input was peripheral blood. These receptors were collected from a woman aged 70 to 79 with acute or convalescent COVID-19. Both conserved end residues are part of each CDR3. D genes are given only for firm matches. A row's size may be missing; if present it is once, few, many or a size class.

CDR3nt	CDR3aa	j_gene	v_gene	d_gene	abundance
TGTGCCAGCAGTGACCTTGTGGGGGGGATCTCCTACGAGCAGTACTTC	CASSDLVGGISYEQYF	TRBJ2-7	TRBV2	TRBD2	once
TGTGCCAGCAGCTTATATGGTGTCTGGCGGGGGGGCCAAGAGACCCAGTACTTC	CASSLYGVWRGGQETQYF	TRBJ2-5	TRBV7-2	TRBD2	.
TGTGCCAGCAGCCAAGATCCAGCGGGGGCCCACTCTGGGGCCAACGTCCTGACTTTC	CASSQDPAGAHSGANVLTF	TRBJ2-6	TRBV4-2	TRBD2	.
TGCGCCAGCAGTGAGTCTATCCTGCGGAACACTGAAGCTTTCTTT	CASSESILRNTEAFF	TRBJ1-1	TRBV10-2	.	.
TGTGCCAGCAGTTCGGGGACAGAAACGTATTCTGGCTACACCTTC	CASSSGTETYSGYTF	TRBJ1-2	TRBV28	TRBD1	.
TGTGCCAGCAGCCAAGAACTAGCGGCATACAATGAGCAGTTCTTC	CASSQELAAYNEQFF	TRBJ2-1	TRBV3-1/TRBV3-2	TRBD2	.
TGCGCCAGCAGTGAAAGACGGGGGGGCATAGAGACCCAGTACTTC	CASSERRGGIETQYF	TRBJ2-5	TRBV10-1	TRBD2	once
TGCAGTGCTTACAGGGGGCTTGGCTACACCTTC	CSAYRGLGYTF	TRBJ1-2	TRBV20-1	TRBD1	.
TGCGCCAGCACCCTGGGGGGGGCAGGCGAGCAGTACTTC	CASTLGGAGEQYF	TRBJ2-7	TRBV5-1	.	.
TGTGCCAGCAGTTGGCCGGGACACCTGAACACCGGGGAGCTGTTTTTT	CASSWPGHLNTGELFF	TRBJ2-2	TRBV6-6	.	.
TGCGCCAGCAGCTTAACGGGGACAGATACGCAGTATTTT	CASSLTGTDTQYF	TRBJ2-3	TRBV5-1	.	.
TGTGCCAGCAGCCGTCGGTCAATGAACACTGAAGCTTTCTTT	CASSRRSMNTEAFF	TRBJ1-1	TRBV14	.	.
TGTGCCAGTAGTGGCGGGACAGCGAACAATCAGCCCCAGCATTTT	CASSGGTANNQPQHF	TRBJ1-5	TRBV19	TRBD1	few
TGTGCCAGCAGCTTCATAGGACAAACAGGGAGTGCGAGTTCACCCCTCCACTTT	CASSFIGQTGSASSPLHF	TRBJ1-6	TRBV7-9	.	.
TGTGCCAGTAACCAGGGTTGGCAAGAGACCCAGTACTTC	CASNQGWQETQYF	TRBJ2-5	TRBV19	.	.
TGTGCCAGCAGCCTGACCGGGACTAGCGGGGGAAATGAGCAGTTCTTC	CASSLTGTSGGNEQFF	TRBJ2-1	TRBV4-2	TRBD2	.
TGTGCCAGCAGGCCCCCAGGTTCCTATGGCTACACCTTC	CASRPPGSYGYTF	TRBJ1-2	TRBV6-5	.	.
TGTGCCAGCAGTTACTTCCGGGACGCGGGGCCGCCCCAGCATTTT	CASSYFRDAGPPQHF	TRBJ1-5	TRBV6-6	.	.
TGTGCCAGCAGCCAAATAGGGGCTAACGAGGCTAACTATGGCTACACCTTC	CASSQIGANEANYGYTF	TRBJ1-2	TRBV14	.	.
TGTGCCAGCAGCTTGAAAAGGGGGCGGATGAACACTGAAGCTTTCTTT	CASSLKRGRMNTEAFF	TRBJ1-1	TRBV5-6	TRBD1	.
TGTGCCAGCAGCTTGGGGCCCTGGACTAGCGGGGGGGTCACAGATACGCAGTATTTT	CASSLGPWTSGGVTDTQYF	TRBJ2-3	TRBV5-6	TRBD2	.
TGCGCCAGCAGGGACGGGGTAGTGGGCGCAGATACGCAGTATTTT	CASRDGVVGADTQYF	TRBJ2-3	TRBV10-2	.	.
TGTGCCAGCAGGGAAGGACAGGGGGAGCTGTTTTTT	CASREGQGELFF	TRBJ2-2	TRBV6-4	.	.
TGCGCCAGCAGCTTGGAGGGGTTGAGCTCCTACGAGCAGTACTTC	CASSLEGLSSYEQYF	TRBJ2-7	TRBV5-1	.	.
TGTGCCAGTAGTATAACAGGGGGCGCCGAATCACCCCTCCACTTT	CASSITGGAESPLHF	TRBJ1-6	TRBV19	TRBD1	.
TGTGCCAGCAGCCTCAGGACCGGCGGGACAGATACGCAGTATTTT	CASSLRTGGTDTQYF	TRBJ2-3	TRBV5-4	.	.
TGTGCCAGTAGTCTAACCGGGACAGGAGTTTACGAGCAGTACTTC	CASSLTGTGVYEQYF	TRBJ2-7	TRBV19	TRBD1	.
TGCGCCAGCAGCTTGACAGACACTGAAGCTTTCTTT	CASSLTDTEAFF	TRBJ1-1	TRBV5-1	.	once
TGTGCCAGCAGTCCGACAGTTTATAGCAATCAGCCCCAGCATTTT	CASSPTVYSNQPQHF	TRBJ1-5	TRBV3-1/TRBV3-2	.	.
TGCGCCAGCAGCCTACAGGGACTAGCGGGGGGGCGCGTTACGCAGTATTTT	CASSLQGLAGGRVTQYF	TRBJ2-3	TRBV5-1	TRBD2	.
TGTGCCAGCAGTTTGGGCCGCTATGGCTACACCTTC	CASSLGRYGYTF	TRBJ1-2	TRBV6-5	.	.
TGCGCCAGCAGCTTGGTAGCAGGGGTAGGTGGGGCCAACGTCCTGACTTTC	CASSLVAGVGGANVLTF	TRBJ2-6	TRBV5-1	.	.
TGTGCCAGCAGCTGGGGACAGGGAAGGGAGACCCAGTACTTC	CASSWGQGRETQYF	TRBJ2-5	TRBV5-4	TRBD1	.
TGTGCCAGCTCACGAATCCCCCCCGGGACAGGGAGTATCATGAACACTGAAGCTTTCTTT	CASSRIPPGTGSIMNTEAFF	TRBJ1-1	TRBV18	TRBD1	once
TGCGCCAGCAGCTGGGAACAGGGGGTTAATTCACCCCTCCACTTT	CASSWEQGVNSPLHF	TRBJ1-6	TRBV5-1	TRBD1	once
TGTGCTAGCAGCTTAAGCTTGGGCAGGAGGAACGAGCAGTACTTC	CASSLSLGRRNEQYF	TRBJ2-7	TRBV7-7	.	.
TGTGCCTGGAGTGTTTACAGGGGGCTGAACACTGAAGCTTTCTTT	CAWSVYRGLNTEAFF	TRBJ1-1	TRBV30	TRBD1	.
TGTGCCAGCAGCTTATCGGGGTCGGGCAGCAATCAGCCCCAGCATTTT	CASSLSGSGSNQPQHF	TRBJ1-5	TRBV11-2	.	.
TGTGCCAGCAGCTTAGAAATACAGGGGGCTTGGGACACTGAAGCTTTCTTT	CASSLEIQGAWDTEAFF	TRBJ1-1	TRBV7-2	TRBD1	.
TGTGCCAGCAGCTATCGGGGCACCGGGGAGCTGTTTTTT	CASSYRGTGELFF	TRBJ2-2	TRBV7-8	.	.
TGTGCCATCAGGACTAGCGGGGTGGGGAATGAGCAGTTCTTC	CAIRTSGVGNEQFF	TRBJ2-1	TRBV10-3	TRBD2	few